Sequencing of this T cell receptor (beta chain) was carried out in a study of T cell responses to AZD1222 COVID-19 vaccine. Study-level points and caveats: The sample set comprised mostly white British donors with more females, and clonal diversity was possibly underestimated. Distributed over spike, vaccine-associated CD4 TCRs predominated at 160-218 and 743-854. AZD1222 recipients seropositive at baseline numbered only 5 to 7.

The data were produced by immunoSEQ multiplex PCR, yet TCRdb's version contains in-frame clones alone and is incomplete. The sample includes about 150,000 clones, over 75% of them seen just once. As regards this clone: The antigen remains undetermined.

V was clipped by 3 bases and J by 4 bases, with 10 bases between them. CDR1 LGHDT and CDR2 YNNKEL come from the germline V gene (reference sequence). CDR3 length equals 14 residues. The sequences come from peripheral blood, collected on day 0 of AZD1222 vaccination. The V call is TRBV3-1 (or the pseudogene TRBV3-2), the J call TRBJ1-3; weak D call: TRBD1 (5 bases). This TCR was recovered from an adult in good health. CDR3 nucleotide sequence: TGTGCCAGCAGCCAGTCAGGGTCCGGAAACACCATATATTTT. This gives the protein CASSQSGSGNTIYF.